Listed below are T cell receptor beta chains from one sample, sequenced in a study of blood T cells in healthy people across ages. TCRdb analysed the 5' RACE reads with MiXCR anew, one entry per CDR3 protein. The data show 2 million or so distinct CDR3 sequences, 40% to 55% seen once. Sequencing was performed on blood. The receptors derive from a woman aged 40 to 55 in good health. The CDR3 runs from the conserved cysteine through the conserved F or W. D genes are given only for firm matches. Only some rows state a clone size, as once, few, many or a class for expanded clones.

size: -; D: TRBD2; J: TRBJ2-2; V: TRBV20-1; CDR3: CSARDVVTSGGRNPGELFF; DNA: TGCAGTGCTAGAGATGTGGTAACTAGCGGGGGGCGGAACCCCGGGGAGCTGTTTTTT
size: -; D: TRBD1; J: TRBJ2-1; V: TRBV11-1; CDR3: CASSPVDRGYNEQFF; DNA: TGTGCCAGCAGCCCCGTAGACAGGGGATACAATGAGCAGTTCTTC
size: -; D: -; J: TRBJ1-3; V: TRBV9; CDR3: CASSVASTYSGNTIYF; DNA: TGTGCCAGCAGCGTAGCTTCGACGTACTCTGGAAACACCATATATTTT
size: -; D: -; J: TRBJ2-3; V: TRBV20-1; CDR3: CSARTSDTQYF; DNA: TGCAGTGCTAGAACTTCAGATACGCAGTATTTT
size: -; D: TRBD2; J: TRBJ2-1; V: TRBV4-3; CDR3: CASSHGLAGGREQFF; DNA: TGCGCCAGCAGCCACGGACTAGCGGGGGGTAGAGAGCAGTTCTTC
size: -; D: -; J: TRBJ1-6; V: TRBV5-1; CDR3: CASSLQYPPVEKNSPLHF; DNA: TGCGCCAGCAGTCTCCAATACCCCCCGGTTGAGAAGAATTCACCCCTCCACTTT
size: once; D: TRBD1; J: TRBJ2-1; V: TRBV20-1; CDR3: CSAYRGYQETQFF; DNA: TGCAGTGCATACAGGGGGTACCAAGAGACCCAGTTCTTC
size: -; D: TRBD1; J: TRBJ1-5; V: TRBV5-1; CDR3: CASSAQGGNQPQHF; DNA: TGCGCCAGCAGCGCACAGGGGGGCAATCAGCCCCAGCATTTT
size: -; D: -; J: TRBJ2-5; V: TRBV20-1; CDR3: CSAARDLYQETQYF; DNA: TGCAGTGCTGCGCGCGACTTGTACCAAGAGACCCAGTACTTC
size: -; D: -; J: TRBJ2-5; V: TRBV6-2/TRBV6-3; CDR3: CAPTRQNQETQYF; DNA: TGTGCCCCCACGCGGCAGAACCAAGAGACCCAGTACTTC
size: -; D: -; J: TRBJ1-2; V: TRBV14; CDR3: CASSQQLANYGYTF; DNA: TGTGCCAGCAGCCAACAACTGGCTAACTATGGCTACACCTTC
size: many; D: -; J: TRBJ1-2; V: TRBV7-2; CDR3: CASSLSAGINYGYTF; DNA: TGTGCCAGCAGCTTAAGCGCAGGAATCAACTATGGCTACACCTTC
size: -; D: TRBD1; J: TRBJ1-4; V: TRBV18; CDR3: CASSPGTGYEKLFF; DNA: TGTGCCAGCTCACCGGGGACAGGGTACGAAAAACTGTTTTTT
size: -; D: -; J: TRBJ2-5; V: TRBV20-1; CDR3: CSAKGLEKTQYF; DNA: TGCAGTGCCAAGGGGCTAGAAAAGACCCAGTACTTC
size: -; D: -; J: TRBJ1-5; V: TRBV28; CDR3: CASMGFGNQPQHF; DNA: TGTGCCAGCATGGGTTTCGGCAATCAGCCCCAGCATTTT
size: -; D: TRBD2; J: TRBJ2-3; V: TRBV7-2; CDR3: CASSLRTSGGARLTDTQYF; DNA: TGTGCCAGCAGCTTGAGGACTAGCGGGGGGGCCCGTCTGACAGATACGCAGTATTTT
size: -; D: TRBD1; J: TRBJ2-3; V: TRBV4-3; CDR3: CASSQDPGQGATGTDTQYF; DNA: TGCGCCAGCAGCCAAGACCCGGGACAGGGGGCAACAGGCACAGATACGCAGTATTTT
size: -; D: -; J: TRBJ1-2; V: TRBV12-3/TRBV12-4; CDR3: CASSLGGLPNYGYTF; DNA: TGTGCCAGCAGTTTAGGGGGGCTACCTAACTATGGCTACACCTTC
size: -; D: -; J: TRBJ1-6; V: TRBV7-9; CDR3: CASSLSPHRDSYNSPLHF; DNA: TGTGCCAGCAGCTTATCACCGCACAGGGACTCCTATAATTCACCCCTCCACTTT
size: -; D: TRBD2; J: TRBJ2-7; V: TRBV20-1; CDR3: CSARTSGGVSEQYF; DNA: TGCAGTGCTCGGACTAGCGGGGGGGTAAGTGAGCAGTACTTC
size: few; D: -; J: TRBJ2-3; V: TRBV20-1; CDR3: CSARRFIDTQYF; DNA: TGCAGTGCTAGAAGGTTCATAGATACGCAGTATTTT
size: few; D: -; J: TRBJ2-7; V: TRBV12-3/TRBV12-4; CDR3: CASPIGGKTKQYF; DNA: TGTGCCAGTCCTATTGGAGGGAAAACGAAGCAGTACTTC